The clone carrying this TCR beta chain was recorded a few times. The V gene's germline CDR1 is MNHEY and CDR2 SMNVEV (reference sequence). The CDR3 extends over 17 amino acids. With 2 bases clipped from V and 6 bases from J, the junction kept 14 bases outside the gene matches. This sample was taken from a study of identical twins. Each CDR3 protein gets one entry after TCRdb re-called the 5' RACE reads with MiXCR. The sample lists about 300,000 distinct CDR3 sequences, 9% to 15% occurring once. This same sample was also taken into another study, of yellow fever vaccine responses in identical twins.

The sequencing input was CD8+ T cells sorted from blood. The chain recombines TRBV27 with TRBJ2-7, with TRBD1 matching over 9 bases. The sequence was obtained from a young woman in good health. CDR3 DNA: TGTGCCAGCAGTTTACCGAACACAGGGGGCCTTGTGCGCGAGCAGTACTTC. It translates to CASSLPNTGGLVREQYF.